This TCR beta chain was captured by sequencing in a study of blood T cells in healthy people across ages. Regarding the study as a whole: When one million T cells were used, diversity estimates were thought to be underestimates. Naive T cell percentage showed a strong correlation with the diversity of TCR beta.

Trimming removed 6 bases from V and 0 bases from J, with 4 bases in between. The germline V gene encodes CDR1 MNHEY and CDR2 SVGEGT. The CDR3 sequence is 12 residues long. This clonotype has more than one count but fewer than ten. The target antigen is unknown. A sample-barcoded 5' primer and a J-beta primer mix were used in a second PCR of about 7 to 12 cycles. Template switching added a 12-random-nucleotide identifier to every cDNA molecule. TCRdb reprocessed the 5' RACE reads via MiXCR and lists one record per CDR3 protein. The data contain hundreds of thousands of distinct CDR3 sequences, around 48% of them singletons.

This receptor was taken from a man older than 75 in good health. V is TRBV6-2 or TRBV6-3 and J is TRBJ2-3, with D uncertain. The specimen was blood. The CDR3 region has the DNA TGTGCCAGCAGGATTAGCACAGATACGCAGTATTTT. It translates to CASRISTDTQYF.